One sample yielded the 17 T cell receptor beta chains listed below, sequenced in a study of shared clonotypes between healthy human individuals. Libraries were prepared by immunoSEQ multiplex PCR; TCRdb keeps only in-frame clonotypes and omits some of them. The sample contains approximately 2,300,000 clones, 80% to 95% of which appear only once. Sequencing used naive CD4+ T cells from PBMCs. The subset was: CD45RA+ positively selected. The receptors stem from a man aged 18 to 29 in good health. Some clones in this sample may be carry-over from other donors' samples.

This CDR3 is CASSLSGTNTEAFF. DNA for the CDR3: TGTGCCAGCAGCTTGTCTGGGACGAACACTGAAGCTTTCTTT. The J gene is TRBJ1-1, the V gene TRBV7-9; perhaps TRBD1 as D (5 bases). Trimming removed 3 bases at V and 1 base at J, with 9 bases between. The CDR3 loop spans 14 amino acids. The germline V gene has CDR1 SEHNR and CDR2 FQNEAQ (reference sequence).

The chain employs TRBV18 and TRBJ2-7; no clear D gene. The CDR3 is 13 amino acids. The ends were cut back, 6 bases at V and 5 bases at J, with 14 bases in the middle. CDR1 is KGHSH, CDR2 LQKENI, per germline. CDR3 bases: TGTGCCAGCTCCGCGGCCGGGTCCCACGAGCAGTACTTC. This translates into CASSAAGSHEQYF.

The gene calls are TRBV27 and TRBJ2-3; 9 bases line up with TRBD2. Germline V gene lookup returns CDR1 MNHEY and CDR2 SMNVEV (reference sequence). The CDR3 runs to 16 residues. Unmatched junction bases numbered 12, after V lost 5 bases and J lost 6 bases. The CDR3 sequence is CASSQYLAGVGDTQYF. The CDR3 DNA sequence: TGTGCCAGCAGTCAATATTTAGCGGGAGTAGGCGATACGCAGTATTTT.

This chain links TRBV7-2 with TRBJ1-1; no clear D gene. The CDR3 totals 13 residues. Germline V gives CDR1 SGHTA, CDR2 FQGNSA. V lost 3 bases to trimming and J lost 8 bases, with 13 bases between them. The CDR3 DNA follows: TGTGCCAGCAGCTTGTTGAGGAGAACCGAAGCTTTCTTT. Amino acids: CASSLLRRTEAFF.

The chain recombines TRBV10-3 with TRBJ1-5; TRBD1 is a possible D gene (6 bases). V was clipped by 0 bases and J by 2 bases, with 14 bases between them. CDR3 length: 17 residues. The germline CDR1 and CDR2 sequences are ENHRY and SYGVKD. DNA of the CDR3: TGTGCCATCAGTGAGTCAGTGGTAGGGGGGCGCAATCAGCCCCAGCATTTT. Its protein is CAISESVVGGRNQPQHF.

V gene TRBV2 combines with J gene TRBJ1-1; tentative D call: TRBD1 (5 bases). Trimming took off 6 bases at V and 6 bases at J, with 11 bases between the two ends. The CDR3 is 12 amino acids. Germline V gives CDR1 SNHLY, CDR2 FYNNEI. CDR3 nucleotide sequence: TGTGCCAGCAGGACAGATTGGCCTGAAGCTTTCTTT. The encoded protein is CASRTDWPEAFF.

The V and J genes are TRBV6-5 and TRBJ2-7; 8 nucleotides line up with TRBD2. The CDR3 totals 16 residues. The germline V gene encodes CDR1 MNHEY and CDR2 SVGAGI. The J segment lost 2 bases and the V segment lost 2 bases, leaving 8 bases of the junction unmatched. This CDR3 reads CASSYTSLAGPYEQYF. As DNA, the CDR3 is TGTGCCAGCAGTTACACCTCCCTAGCGGGCCCCTACGAGCAGTACTTC.

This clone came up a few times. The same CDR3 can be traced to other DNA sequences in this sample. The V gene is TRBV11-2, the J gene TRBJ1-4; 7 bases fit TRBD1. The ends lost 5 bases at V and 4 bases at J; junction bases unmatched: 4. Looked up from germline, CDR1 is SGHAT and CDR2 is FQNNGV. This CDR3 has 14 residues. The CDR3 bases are TGTGCCAGCAGCCGGACAGGTGGTAATGAAAAACTGTTTTTT. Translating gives CASSRTGGNEKLFF.

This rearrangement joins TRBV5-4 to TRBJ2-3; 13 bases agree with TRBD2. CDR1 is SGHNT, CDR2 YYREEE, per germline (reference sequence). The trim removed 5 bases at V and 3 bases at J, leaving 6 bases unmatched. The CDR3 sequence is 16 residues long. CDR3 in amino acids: CASRPRTSGRTDTQYF. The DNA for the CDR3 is TGTGCCAGCAGGCCAAGGACTAGCGGGAGAACAGATACGCAGTATTTT.

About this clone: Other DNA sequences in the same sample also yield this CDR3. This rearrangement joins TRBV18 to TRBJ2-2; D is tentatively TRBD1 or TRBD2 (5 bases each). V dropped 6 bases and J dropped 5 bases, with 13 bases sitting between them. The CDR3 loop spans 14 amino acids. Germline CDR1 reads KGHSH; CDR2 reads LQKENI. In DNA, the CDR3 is TGTGCCAGCTCCCCGCGCGAGGGGACCGGGGAGCTGTTTTTT. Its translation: CASSPREGTGELFF.

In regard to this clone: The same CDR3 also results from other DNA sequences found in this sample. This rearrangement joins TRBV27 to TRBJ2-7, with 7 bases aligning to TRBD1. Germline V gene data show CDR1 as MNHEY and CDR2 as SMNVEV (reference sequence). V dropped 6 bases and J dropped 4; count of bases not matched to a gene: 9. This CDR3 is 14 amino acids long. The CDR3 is CASSRQGVGYEQYF. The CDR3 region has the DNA TGTGCCAGCAGCCGACAGGGAGTGGGGTACGAGCAGTACTTC.

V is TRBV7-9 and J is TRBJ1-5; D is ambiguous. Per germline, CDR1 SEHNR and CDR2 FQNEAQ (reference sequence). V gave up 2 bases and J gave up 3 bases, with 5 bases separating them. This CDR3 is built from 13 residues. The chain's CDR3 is CASSLYLNQPQHF. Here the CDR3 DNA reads TGTGCCAGCAGCTTATACCTCAATCAGCCCCAGCATTTT.

The CDR3 DNA reads TGCGCCAGCAGCTCGCTCCCACTAGCGGGAGGCGGGTCCGAGCAGTACTTC. Translation: CASSSLPLAGGGSEQYF. The chain has TRBV5-1 and TRBJ2-7, with 12 bases that match TRBD2. There are 17 residues in the CDR3. Per germline, CDR1 SGHRS and CDR2 YFSETQ. Trimming removed 3 bases from V and 6 bases from J; junction bases left unmatched: 13.

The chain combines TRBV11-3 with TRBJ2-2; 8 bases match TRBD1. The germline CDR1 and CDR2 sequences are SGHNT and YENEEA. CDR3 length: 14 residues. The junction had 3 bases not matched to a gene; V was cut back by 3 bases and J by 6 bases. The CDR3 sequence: CASSFQGAAGELFF. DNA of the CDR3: TGTGCCAGCAGCTTTCAGGGGGCGGCCGGGGAGCTGTTTTTT.

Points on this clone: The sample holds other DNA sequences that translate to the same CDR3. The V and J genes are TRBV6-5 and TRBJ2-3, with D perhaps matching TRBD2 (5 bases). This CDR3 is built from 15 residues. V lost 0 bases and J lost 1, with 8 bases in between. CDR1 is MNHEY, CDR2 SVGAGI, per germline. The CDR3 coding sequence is TGTGCCAGCAGTTACTCGGGGAGACGCACAGATACGCAGTATTTT. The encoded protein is CASSYSGRRTDTQYF.

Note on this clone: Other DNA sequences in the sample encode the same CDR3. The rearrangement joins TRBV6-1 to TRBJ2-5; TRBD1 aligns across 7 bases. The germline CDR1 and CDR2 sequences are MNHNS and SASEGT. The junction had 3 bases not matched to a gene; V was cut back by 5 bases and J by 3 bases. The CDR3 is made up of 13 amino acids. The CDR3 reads CASSPDREETQYF. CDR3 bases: TGTGCCAGCAGTCCCGACAGGGAAGAGACCCAGTACTTC.

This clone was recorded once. CDR3 DNA: TGTGCCAGCAGGGCTAGCGGGAGAGTTTCCTACAATGAGCAGTTCTTC. Its protein product is CASRASGRVSYNEQFF. This chain uses TRBV27 with TRBJ2-1; TRBD2 agrees at 10 bases. This CDR3 has 16 amino acids. Germline V gives CDR1 MNHEY, CDR2 SMNVEV (reference sequence). With 6 bases clipped from V and 1 base from J, the junction kept 6 bases outside the gene matches.